The TCR beta chain under discussion was sequenced for a study of blood T cell repertoires in COVID-19 (dated by TCRdb to about 2020). Context from the whole study: Collaborator samples came from the United States, Italy and Spain and covered acute and convalescent phases of COVID-19. The repertoires were released in a freely available public database meant as a resource for research on the immune response to SARS-CoV-2. The material from the prospective study consisted of cDNA or gDNA derived from T cells, B-cell-depleted T cells, or PBMCs. Where HLA class I and class II types were available, the types were taken from metadata supplied by the sample provider, not from assay-based typing. Samples were obtained from the ongoing ImmuneRACE study (first 160 participants) and from roughly 1,300 subjects provided by 6 global collaborators. Sample metadata almost always included a de-identified subject ID, COVID-19 status, age in years and sex. Subjects who had been exposed to COVID-19, were actively infected with it, or had recovered from it provided the deeply sampled blood TCRbeta repertoires that made up the dataset. Overall study outcomes, separate from this receptor: The amount of clinical and demographic metadata varied by source and participant and was provided uncurated.

The collaborating institutions used their own protocols to collect whole blood in K2EDTA tubes. Collaborator samples were shipped for TCRbeta analysis as frozen whole blood, isolated PBMCs, or DNA extracted from either sample type. TCRbeta CDR3 regions were amplified from genomic DNA using the immunoSEQ Assay, a bias-controlled multiplex PCR. The authors' analysis ran thus. Nucleated cell counts per sample were estimated from amplification of reference gene primers within the assay. Sequence reads were collapsed and filtered to measure the absolute abundance of every unique TCRbeta CDR3 rearrangement. For each sample, productive Simpson clonality was calculated by taking the square root of Simpson's diversity index across productive rearrangements. TCRdb took over this immuneACCESS table, retaining in-frame rearrangements with V and J assigned. Such tables are incomplete; in checked studies, under half of the missing clones stem from an unresolved V gene, and the remainder is unexplained. V and J calls and clone size come straight from that table; D and trimming were deduced from the DNA. Counted in this sample were approximately 90,000 clones; roughly 88% of them appeared once. Roughly 25% of the sample is in the top ten clones.

The CDR3 runs 15 amino acids, cysteine and phenylalanine included. Kept here is only the CDR3 DNA, which spans 45 bases and is read in frame from base 1. According to the germline V gene, CDR1 reads MNHEY and CDR2 reads SVGAGI. V is reduced by 0 bases and J by 6 bases, leaving a spacing of 9 bases between them. In its sample, this clone was seen once. The target of this receptor is not known. Base qualities are not provided; no much larger clone lies one nucleotide away. The sample consisted of peripheral blood. The sequence is built from TRBV6-5 and TRBJ1-6; TRBD1 is a weak D gene call, 5 bases matching. The clonotype comes from a man in his 60s with acute or convalescent COVID-19. The CDR3 has the sequence CASSYSWQGNSPLHF. The bases are TGTGCCAGCAGTTACTCGTGGCAGGGTAATTCACCCCTCCACTTT.